Listed here are 32 T cell receptor beta chains from one sample, sequenced in a study of T cells after yellow fever vaccination. TCRdb itself ran the 5' RACE reads through MiXCR, one entry per CDR3 protein. The table has 450,000 to 600,000 distinct CDR3 sequences, 17% seen once; the top ten hold around 16%. Material: PBMCs, obtained less than 6 days after the first yellow fever vaccination. These TCRs come from a man aged 18 to 30 who received the YFV17D yellow fever vaccine.

V and J are TRBV4-2 and TRBJ1-1; no definite D call. Germline loops: CDR1 LGHNA, CDR2 YNFKEQ. This CDR3 has 12 amino acids. Trimming removed 0 bases from V and 11 bases from J, with 10 bases in between. DNA for the CDR3: TGTGCCAGCAGCCAAGATAATGGCTACGCTTTCTTT. Encoded protein: CASSQDNGYAFF.

The chain uses TRBV2 and TRBJ1-6; 7 nucleotides agree with TRBD1. Germline CDR1 and CDR2: SNHLY and FYNNEI. This CDR3 is built from 15 residues. Trimming removed 6 bases from V and 10 bases from J; junction bases left unmatched: 12. This chain's CDR3 is CASSRTPGGRSPLHF. The DNA for the CDR3 is TGTGCCAGCAGCCGAACCCCAGGGGGTCGGTCACCCCTCCACTTT.

CDR3 DNA: TGTGCCACCAGTGATCCTGGGACGTCTAACTATGGCTACACCTTC. It yields the protein CATSDPGTSNYGYTF. This chain uses TRBV24-1 with TRBJ1-2, with D tentatively TRBD1 (5 bases). V was shortened by 3 bases and J by 0 bases, with 10 bases between the two germline ends. Germline CDR1 and CDR2: KGHDR and SFDVKD. The CDR3 runs to 15 residues.

This chain uses TRBV19 with TRBJ2-3; D possibly matches TRBD1 or TRBD2 (5 bases each). Trimming shortened V by 4 bases and J by 0 bases, and 11 bases separated the two germline ends. Germline V gives CDR1 LNHDA, CDR2 SQIVND (reference sequence). The CDR3 covers 15 residues. The CDR3 DNA sequence: TGTGCCAGTAGTAGGGACCGGGACAGCACAGATACGCAGTATTTT. Its protein is CASSRDRDSTDTQYF.

This clonotype appeared a few times. The V call is TRBV4-3, the J call TRBJ1-5; D gene ambiguous. CDR1 and CDR2 from the germline V gene are LGHNA and YSLEER. Trimming pared 1 base from V and 0 bases from J, leaving 7 bases between. The CDR3 runs 15 residues. CDR3: CASSQGHTSNQPQHF. The CDR3 nucleotides are TGCGCCAGCAGCCAAGGACATACTAGCAATCAGCCCCAGCATTTT.

This clonotype came up a few times. This chain uses TRBV12-5 with TRBJ1-1, with D perhaps TRBD1 (6 bases). The CDR3 has 17 amino acids. The V gene lost 1 base and the J gene lost 5 bases, with 20 bases spanning the gap. From germline, CDR1 is LGHNT and CDR2 FRNRAP. CDR3 DNA sequence: TGTGCTAGTGGTTTGGAATCCTGGGGACCGCAGGGGACTGAAGCTTTCTTT. Its protein is CASGLESWGPQGTEAFF.

This sequence joins TRBV6-1 and TRBJ2-1, with 9 bases identical to TRBD1. This CDR3 has 14 residues. Trimming at V came to 5 bases and at J to 8 bases, leaving 7 bases not matched to a gene. Germline CDR1 and CDR2: MNHNS and SASEGT. CDR3 DNA sequence: TGTGCCAGCAGTCGAGACAGGGGGAGCGATGAGCAGTTCTTC. Translating it yields CASSRDRGSDEQFF.

The chain joins TRBV19 to TRBJ2-3; D may be TRBD1 (7 bases). The CDR3 sequence is 17 residues long. Germline assignment: CDR1 LNHDA and CDR2 SQIVND (reference sequence). V lost 8 bases and J 0 bases, leaving 21 bases between the germline ends. In DNA, the CDR3 is TGTGCCAGTGCCGCGCAGGGGGACTTGGGCAGCACAGATACGCAGTATTTT. This codes for CASAAQGDLGSTDTQYF.

This clonotype was detected a few times. J is TRBJ1-4 and V is TRBV7-9; 7 bases agree with TRBD1. Germline-derived CDR1 and CDR2 are SEHNR and FQNEAQ (reference sequence). V lost 2 bases and J lost 3; bases outside the gene matches: 6. The CDR3 length is 16 residues. The CDR3, as DNA: TGTGCCAGCAGCTTAATTATCACAGGGGCTAATGAAAAACTGTTTTTT. Translated, it gives CASSLIITGANEKLFF.

This chain uses TRBV24-1 with TRBJ2-2; D gene ambiguous. The CDR3 runs to 12 residues. CDR1 and CDR2 from the germline V gene are KGHDR and SFDVKD. Trimming left V 3 bases short and J 5 bases short, with 3 bases between. In DNA form, the CDR3 reads TGTGCCACCAGTGATCGGACCGGGGAGCTGTTTTTT. Its protein product is CATSDRTGELFF.

This clonotype was detected only a few times. The CDR3 loop is CASSLEWNYSGSNEKLFF. The CDR3 DNA is TGCGCCAGCAGCTTGGAATGGAACTACTCAGGGTCTAATGAAAAACTGTTTTTT. This sequence joins TRBV5-1 and TRBJ1-4; the D gene is possibly TRBD1 (5 bases). V gave up 0 bases and J gave up 3 bases, with 18 bases separating them. This CDR3 has 18 residues. The germline V gene encodes CDR1 SGHRS and CDR2 YFSETQ.

This chain joins TRBV5-1 and TRBJ2-5; D call uncertain. Trimming took 0 bases from V and 3 from J, leaving 9 bases between them. Germline V gene lookup returns CDR1 SGHRS and CDR2 YFSETQ. This CDR3 is 14 amino acids long. For the CDR3, the DNA is TGCGCCAGCAGCTTGGGGTCCACGGAAGAGACCCAGTACTTC. Its translation: CASSLGSTEETQYF.

V and J are TRBV13 and TRBJ2-7; TRBD1 matches at 7 bases. The CDR3 contains 15 residues. The trim removed 5 bases at V and 3 bases at J, leaving 10 bases unmatched. Germline V gene sequence: CDR1 PRHDT, CDR2 FYEKMQ (reference sequence). Here the CDR3 DNA reads TGTGCCAGCAGCCAAGAAGGACAGGCTATCTACGAGCAGTACGTC. Amino acids: CASSQEGQAIYEQYV.

V is TRBV7-9 and J is TRBJ2-6; D not certain. CDR1 SEHNR and CDR2 FQNEAQ come from the germline V gene (reference sequence). Trimming cost V 1 base and J 2 bases, with 6 bases left between them. The CDR3 is made up of 15 amino acids. DNA for the CDR3: TGTGCCAGCAGCTTAGTCAGACCTGGGGCCAACGTCCTGACTTTC. Amino acids: CASSLVRPGANVLTF.

This chain uses TRBV20-1 with TRBJ2-7, with 10 bases identical to TRBD1. V shed 3 bases and J 3 bases; nucleotides not matched to a gene: 11. The CDR3 is made up of 16 amino acids. The germline CDR1 and CDR2 sequences are DFQATT and SNEGSKA (reference sequence). In DNA, the CDR3 is TGCAGTGCTAGTGAAGGGCTTGGGACAGGGGACTACGAGCAGTACGTC. Its protein is CSASEGLGTGDYEQYV.

This clonotype was counted ten times or more. Here the CDR3 reads CASSDHHGTGVYNEQFF. CDR3 DNA: TGTGCCAGCAGTGATCACCACGGGACAGGGGTATACAATGAGCAGTTCTTC. This rearrangement joins TRBV12-3 or TRBV12-4 to TRBJ2-1, with 10 bases fitting TRBD1. V shed 5 bases and J 4 bases; nucleotides not matched to a gene: 11. CDR3 size: 17 residues.

The rearrangement joins TRBV7-6 to TRBJ2-7; unclear D gene. Germline assignment: CDR1 SGHVS and CDR2 FNYEAQ. There are 11 residues in the CDR3. V was clipped by 7 bases and J by 4 bases, with 8 bases between them. The CDR3 DNA reads TGTGCCAGCACTCATGGGTACGAGCAGTACTTC. Protein product: CASTHGYEQYF. The full variable domain, with the rest looked up from reference TRBV7-6 and TRBJ2-7, is GAGVSQSPRYKVTKRGQDVALRCDPISGHVSLYWYRQALGQGPEFLTYFNYEAQQDKSGLPNDRFSAERPEGSISTLTIQRTEQRDSAMYRCASTHGYEQYFGPGTRLTVT.

The V and J genes are TRBV30 and TRBJ2-7, with D perhaps matching TRBD1 (6 bases). Trimming left V 5 bases short and J 0 bases short, with 11 bases between. Germline CDR1 and CDR2: GTSNPN and SVGIG (reference sequence). This CDR3 contains 13 residues. DNA of the CDR3: TGTGCCTGGTCGGCAGGGGTCTCCTACGAGCAGTACTTC. Translating gives CAWSAGVSYEQYF.

The rearrangement links TRBV6-6 to TRBJ2-7; perhaps TRBD1 as D (6 bases). The V end was cut by 2 bases, the J end by 4 bases, with 9 bases between. The germline gives CDR1 MNHNY, CDR2 SVGAGI (reference sequence). The CDR3 is made up of 13 amino acids. Here the CDR3 reads CASSYLGQYEQYF. The CDR3, as DNA: TGTGCCAGCAGTTACCTTGGACAGTACGAGCAGTACTTC.

Only a few counts were recorded for this clonotype. V usage is TRBV4-3 and J usage is TRBJ2-1; either TRBD1 or TRBD2 may supply D (6 bases each). The length of the CDR3 is 17 residues. CDR1 is LGHNA, CDR2 YSLEER, per germline. Trimming removed 2 bases at V and 1 base at J, with 15 bases between. CDR3 coding DNA: TGCGCCAGCAGCCAAAGTCCTGGGGGGCCTTCCTACAATGAGCAGTTCTTC. It codes for CASSQSPGGPSYNEQFF.

This clonotype was detected only a few times. The rearrangement uses TRBV7-3 and TRBJ2-3, with a possible D match to TRBD2 (5 bases). The CDR3 covers 15 residues. Germline-derived CDR1 and CDR2 are SGHTA and FQGTGA. The ends were cut back, 4 bases at V and 0 bases at J, with 11 bases in the middle. The CDR3 spells CASSSGDSSTDTQYF. CDR3 coding DNA: TGTGCCAGCAGCTCCGGGGATTCTAGCACAGATACGCAGTATTTT.

This clonotype was detected many times. The CDR3: CSARRGSTGELFF. Written as DNA, the CDR3 is TGCAGTGCTAGACGCGGGAGCACCGGGGAGCTGTTTTTT. The rearrangement uses TRBV20-1 and TRBJ2-2; TRBD2 agrees at 7 bases. Germline CDR1 DFQATT, CDR2 SNEGSKA (reference sequence). J was trimmed by 4 bases and V by 2 bases; bases with no gene match: 1. CDR3 length: 13 amino acids.

This clonotype was observed many times. The rearrangement uses TRBV27 and TRBJ2-3; 11 bases are shared with TRBD2. Per germline, CDR1 MNHEY and CDR2 SMNVEV (reference sequence). The CDR3 runs 17 residues. After removal of 2 bases from V and 4 bases from J, the junction contained 8 bases not matched to a gene. In nucleotides, the CDR3 is TGTGCCAGCAGTTTAGAGGGGCGTAGCGGGGGGGCAGATACGCAGTATTTT. Encoded protein: CASSLEGRSGGADTQYF.

This clonotype was seen at least ten times. The chain recombines TRBV7-8 with TRBJ2-3, with D possibly being TRBD1 or TRBD2 (6 bases each). V was cut by 7 bases and J by 1 base, with 15 bases left in between. The CDR3 sequence is 15 residues long. Germline CDR1 is SGHVS and CDR2 is FQNEAQ. CDR3 sequence: CASTARGQGTDTQYF. The CDR3 bases are TGTGCCAGCACCGCCCGGGGGCAAGGCACAGATACGCAGTATTTT.

This clonotype has just a few counts. The gene calls are TRBV2 and TRBJ1-6; D gene uncertain. This CDR3 is built from 15 residues. The germline V gene has CDR1 SNHLY and CDR2 FYNNEI. V lost 2 bases, J lost 1 base, and 6 bases lay in between. The CDR3 DNA follows: TGTGCCAGCAGTGAACGGAGGTCCTATAATTCACCCCTCCACTTT. Translation: CASSERRSYNSPLHF.

This clonotype was observed a few times. The chain joins TRBV5-6 to TRBJ2-1; 9 positions agree with TRBD2. The ends lost 0 bases at V and 10 bases at J; junction bases unmatched: 5. The CDR3 consists of 14 residues. Germline V lookup: CDR1 SGHDT, CDR2 YYEEEE. This CDR3 is CASSLGLAAQEQFF. CDR3 DNA sequence: TGTGCCAGCAGCTTGGGACTAGCGGCCCAGGAGCAGTTCTTC.

The CDR3 DNA reads as TGTGCCAGCAGCTTAGAAAGTTGGGGGAACGCAGATACGCAGTATTTT. Translation: CASSLESWGNADTQYF. This chain uses TRBV7-3 with TRBJ2-3; D is possibly TRBD1 or TRBD2 (5 bases each). The CDR3 runs 16 residues. CDR1 is SGHTA and CDR2 is FQGTGA in the germline V gene. V shed 2 bases and J shed 4 bases, with 16 bases lying between them.

A few counts support this clonotype. The V gene is TRBV20-1, the J gene TRBJ1-4; possibly TRBD1 for D (6 bases). The CDR3 is 13 residues long. The germline V gene has CDR1 DFQATT and CDR2 SNEGSKA (reference sequence). With 4 bases removed from V and 8 bases from J, the gap between germline ends came to 14 bases. The DNA of the CDR3 is TGCAGTGCTAAACAGGGTGTTTGGGAAAAACTGTTTTTT. Translated, it gives CSAKQGVWEKLFF.

The chain combines TRBV20-1 with TRBJ2-7, with D possibly matching TRBD2 (6 bases). Germline CDR1 DFQATT, CDR2 SNEGSKA (reference sequence). CDR3 length: 13 amino acids. Trimming removed 0 bases at V and 6 bases at J, with 12 bases between. The CDR3 coding sequence is TGCAGTGCTAGAGATCGGAGGGGACGCGAGCAGTACTTC. Amino acid sequence: CSARDRRGREQYF.

V and J are TRBV18 and TRBJ1-2; D gene unclear. The CDR3 runs to 14 residues. With 5 bases removed from V and 0 bases from J, the gap between germline ends came to 10 bases. Germline loops: CDR1 KGHSH, CDR2 LQKENI. The DNA for the CDR3 is TGTGCCAGCTCATTAACAGACACTAACTATGGCTACACCTTC. This codes for CASSLTDTNYGYTF.

Comment on this clonotype: One junction end does not reproduce the germline sequence, and a read error may be involved. The chain employs TRBV5-1 and TRBJ1-1; D uncertain. CDR1 is SGHRS and CDR2 is YFSETQ in the germline V gene. The CDR3 runs 13 residues. Written as DNA, the CDR3 is TGCGCCAGCAGCTATTGGACGAACGCTGAAGCTTTCTTT. This gives the protein CASSYWTNAEAFF.

The chain joins TRBV7-2 to TRBJ1-1; D is unclear. The germline CDR1 and CDR2 sequences are SGHTA and FQGNSA. This CDR3 comprises 15 residues. V lost 5 bases and J lost 6, with 19 bases in between. CDR3 coding DNA: TGTGCCAGCAGCCCCGCAGGTTTGACTCACGCTGAAGCTTTCTTT. Translation: CASSPAGLTHAEAFF.